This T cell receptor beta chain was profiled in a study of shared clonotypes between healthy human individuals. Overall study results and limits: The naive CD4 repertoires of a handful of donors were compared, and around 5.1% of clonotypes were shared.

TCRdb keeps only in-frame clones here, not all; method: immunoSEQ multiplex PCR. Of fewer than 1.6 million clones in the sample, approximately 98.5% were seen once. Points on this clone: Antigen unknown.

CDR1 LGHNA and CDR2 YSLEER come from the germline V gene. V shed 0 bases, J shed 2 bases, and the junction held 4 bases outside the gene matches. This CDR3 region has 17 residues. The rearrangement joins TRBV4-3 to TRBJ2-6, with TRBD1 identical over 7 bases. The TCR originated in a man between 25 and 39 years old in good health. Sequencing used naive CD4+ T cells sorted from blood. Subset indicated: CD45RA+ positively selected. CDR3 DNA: TGCGCCAGCAGCCAAGATCCAGGGGGTACTGGGGCCAACGTCCTGACTTTC. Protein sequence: CASSQDPGGTGANVLTF.